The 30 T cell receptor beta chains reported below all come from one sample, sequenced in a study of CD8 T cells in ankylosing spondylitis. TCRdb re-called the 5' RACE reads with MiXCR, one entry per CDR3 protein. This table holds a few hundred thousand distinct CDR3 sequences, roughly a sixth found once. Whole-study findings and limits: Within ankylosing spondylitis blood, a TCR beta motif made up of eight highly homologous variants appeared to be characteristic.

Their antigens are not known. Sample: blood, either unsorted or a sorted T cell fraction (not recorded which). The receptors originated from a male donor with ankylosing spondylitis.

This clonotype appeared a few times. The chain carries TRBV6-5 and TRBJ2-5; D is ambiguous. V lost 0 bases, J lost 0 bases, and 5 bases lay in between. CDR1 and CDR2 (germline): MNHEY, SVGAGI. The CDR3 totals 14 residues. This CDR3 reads CASSYSIHQETQYF. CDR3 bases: TGTGCCAGCAGTTACTCGATACACCAAGAGACCCAGTACTTC.

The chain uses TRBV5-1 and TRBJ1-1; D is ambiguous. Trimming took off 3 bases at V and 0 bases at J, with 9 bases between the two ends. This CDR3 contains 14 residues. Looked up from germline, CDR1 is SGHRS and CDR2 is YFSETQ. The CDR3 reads CASSSIGLNTEAFF. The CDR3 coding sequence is TGCGCCAGCAGCTCAATTGGCCTGAACACTGAAGCTTTCTTT.

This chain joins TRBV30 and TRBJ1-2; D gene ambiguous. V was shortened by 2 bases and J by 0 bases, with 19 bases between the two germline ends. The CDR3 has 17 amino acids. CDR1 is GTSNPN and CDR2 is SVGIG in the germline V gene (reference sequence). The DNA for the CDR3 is TGTGCCTGGAGTCCTGGGTCCAGGAACCGGCCTAACTATGGCTACACCTTC. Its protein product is CAWSPGSRNRPNYGYTF. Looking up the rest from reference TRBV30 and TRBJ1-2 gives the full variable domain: SQTIHQWPATLVQPVGSPLSLECTVEGTSNPNLYWYRQAAGRGLQLLFYSVGIGQISSEVPQNLSASRPQDRQFILSSKKLLLSDSGFYLCAWSPGSRNRPNYGYTFGSGTRLTVV.

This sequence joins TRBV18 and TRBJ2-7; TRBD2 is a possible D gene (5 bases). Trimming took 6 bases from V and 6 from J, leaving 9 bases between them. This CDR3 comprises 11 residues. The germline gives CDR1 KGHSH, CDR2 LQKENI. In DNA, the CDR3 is TGTGCCAGCTCGTTCGAGGGCGAGCAGTACTTC. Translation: CASSFEGEQYF.

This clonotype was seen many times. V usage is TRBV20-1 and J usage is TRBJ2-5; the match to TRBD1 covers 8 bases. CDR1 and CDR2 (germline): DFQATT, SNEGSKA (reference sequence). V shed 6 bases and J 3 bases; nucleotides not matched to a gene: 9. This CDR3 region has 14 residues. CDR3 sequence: CSALDREKKETQYF. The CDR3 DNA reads TGCAGTGCACTGGACAGGGAGAAGAAAGAGACCCAGTACTTC.

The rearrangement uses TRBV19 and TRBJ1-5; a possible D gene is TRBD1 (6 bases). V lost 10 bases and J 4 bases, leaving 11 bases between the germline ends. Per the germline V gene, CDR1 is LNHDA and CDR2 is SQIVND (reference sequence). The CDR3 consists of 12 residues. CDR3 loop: CATLQGNQPQHF. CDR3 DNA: TGTGCCACCTTACAGGGAAATCAGCCCCAGCATTTT. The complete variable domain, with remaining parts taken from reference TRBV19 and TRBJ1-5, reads DGGITQSPKYLFRKEGQNVTLSCEQNLNHDAMYWYRQDPGQGLRLIYYSQIVNDFQKGDIAEGYSVSREKKESFPLTVTSAQKNPTAFYLCATLQGNQPQHFGDGTRLSIL.

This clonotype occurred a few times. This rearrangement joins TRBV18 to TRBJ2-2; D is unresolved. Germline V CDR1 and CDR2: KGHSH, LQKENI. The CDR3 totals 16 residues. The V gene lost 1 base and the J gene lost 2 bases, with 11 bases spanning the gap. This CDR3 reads CASSPRAGPNTGELFF. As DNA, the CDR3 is TGTGCCAGCTCACCACGGGCAGGCCCAAACACCGGGGAGCTGTTTTTT.

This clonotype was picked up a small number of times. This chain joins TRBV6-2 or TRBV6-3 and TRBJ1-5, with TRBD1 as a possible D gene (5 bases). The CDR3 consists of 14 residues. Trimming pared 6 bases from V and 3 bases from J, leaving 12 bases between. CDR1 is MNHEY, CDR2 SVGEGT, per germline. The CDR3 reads CASSGAPDNQPQHF. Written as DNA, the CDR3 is TGTGCCAGCAGCGGGGCCCCTGACAATCAGCCCCAGCATTTT.

The CDR3, as DNA: TGCGCCAGCAGCTTGCGAACCGGGACAGGCTTTTCTAACTATGGCTACACCTTC. It yields the protein CASSLRTGTGFSNYGYTF. The rearrangement links TRBV5-1 to TRBJ1-2, with 8 bases identical to TRBD1. V was pared by 1 base and J by 0 bases, with 11 bases of the junction left unmatched. The germline V gene has CDR1 SGHRS and CDR2 YFSETQ. The CDR3 extends over 18 amino acids.

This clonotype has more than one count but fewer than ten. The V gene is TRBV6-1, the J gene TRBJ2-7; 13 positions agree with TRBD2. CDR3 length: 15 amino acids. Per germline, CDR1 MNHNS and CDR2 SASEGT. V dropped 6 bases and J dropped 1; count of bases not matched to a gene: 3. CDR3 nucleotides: TGTGCCAGCAGCACTAGCGGGGGGGTATCCTACGAGCAGTACTTC. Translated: CASSTSGGVSYEQYF.

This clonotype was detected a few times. CDR3 loop: CSARPQLEQYF. The CDR3 DNA reads as TGCAGTGCTAGACCCCAACTTGAGCAGTACTTC. The chain uses TRBV20-1 and TRBJ2-7, with D unresolved. The CDR3 sequence is 11 residues long. V dropped 2 bases and J dropped 7 bases, with 9 bases sitting between them. Germline V gives CDR1 DFQATT, CDR2 SNEGSKA (reference sequence).

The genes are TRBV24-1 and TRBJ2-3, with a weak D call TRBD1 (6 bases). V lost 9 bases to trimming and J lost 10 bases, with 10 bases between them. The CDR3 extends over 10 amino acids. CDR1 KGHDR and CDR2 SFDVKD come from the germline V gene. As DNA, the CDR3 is TGTGCCACCGGGGACAAAGCGCAGTATTTT. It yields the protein CATGDKAQYF.

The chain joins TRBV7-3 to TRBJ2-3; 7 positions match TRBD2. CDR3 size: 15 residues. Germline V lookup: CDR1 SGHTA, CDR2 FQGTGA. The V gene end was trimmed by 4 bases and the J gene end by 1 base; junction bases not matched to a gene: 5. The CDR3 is CASSSRGERTDTQYF. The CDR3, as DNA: TGTGCCAGCAGCTCTCGGGGGGAACGCACAGATACGCAGTATTTT. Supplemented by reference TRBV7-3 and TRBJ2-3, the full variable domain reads GAGVSQTPSNKVTEKGKYVELRCDPISGHTALYWYRQSLGQGPEFLIYFQGTGAADDSGLPNDRFFAVRPEGSVSTLKIQRTERGDSAVYLCASSSRGERTDTQYFGPGTRLTVL.

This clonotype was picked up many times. CDR3 sequence reads: CASSQLDKNTEAFF. CDR3 in DNA: TGTGCCAGCAGCCAACTGGACAAGAACACTGAAGCTTTCTTT. The chain has TRBV12-3 or TRBV12-4 and TRBJ1-1; D is perhaps TRBD1 (5 bases). CDR3 length: 14 residues. V was shortened by 6 bases and J by 1 base, with 12 bases between the two germline ends.

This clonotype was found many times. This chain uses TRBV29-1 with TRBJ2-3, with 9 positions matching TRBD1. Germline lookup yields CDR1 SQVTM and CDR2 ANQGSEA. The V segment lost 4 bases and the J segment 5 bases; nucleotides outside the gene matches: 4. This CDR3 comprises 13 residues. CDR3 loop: CSVGTGVGDTQYF. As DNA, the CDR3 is TGCAGCGTTGGGACAGGGGTTGGAGATACGCAGTATTTT.

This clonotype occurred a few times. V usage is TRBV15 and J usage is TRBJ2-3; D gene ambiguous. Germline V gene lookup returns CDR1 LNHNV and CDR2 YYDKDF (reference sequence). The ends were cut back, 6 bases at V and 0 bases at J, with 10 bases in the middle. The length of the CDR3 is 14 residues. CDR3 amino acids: CATRDGASTDTQYF. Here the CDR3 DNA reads TGTGCCACCAGGGACGGTGCTAGCACAGATACGCAGTATTTT. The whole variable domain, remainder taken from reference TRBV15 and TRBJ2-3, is DAMVIQNPRYQVTQFGKPVTLSCSQTLNHNVMYWYQQKSSQAPKLLFHYYDKDFNNEADTPDNFQSRRPNTSFCFLDIRSPGLGDTAMYLCATRDGASTDTQYFGPGTRLTVL.

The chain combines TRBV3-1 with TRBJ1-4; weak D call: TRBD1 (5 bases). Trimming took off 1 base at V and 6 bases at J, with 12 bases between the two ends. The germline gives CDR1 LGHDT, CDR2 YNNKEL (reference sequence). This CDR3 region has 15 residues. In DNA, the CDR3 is TGTGCCAGCAGCCAAGGGGTTGGGGCAGATGAAAAACTGTTTTTT. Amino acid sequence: CASSQGVGADEKLFF.

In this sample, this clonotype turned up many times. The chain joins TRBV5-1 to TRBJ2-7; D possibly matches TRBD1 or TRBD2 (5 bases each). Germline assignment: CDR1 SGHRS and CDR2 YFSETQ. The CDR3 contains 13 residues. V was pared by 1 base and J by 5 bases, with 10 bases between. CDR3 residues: CASSLYGANEQYF. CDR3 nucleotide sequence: TGCGCCAGCAGCTTGTACGGGGCCAACGAGCAGTACTTC. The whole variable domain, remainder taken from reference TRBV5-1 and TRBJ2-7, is KAGVTQTPRYLIKTRGQQVTLSCSPISGHRSVSWYQQTPGQGLQFLFEYFSETQRNKGNFPGRFSGRQFSNSRSEMNVSTLELGDSALYLCASSLYGANEQYFGPGTRLTVT.

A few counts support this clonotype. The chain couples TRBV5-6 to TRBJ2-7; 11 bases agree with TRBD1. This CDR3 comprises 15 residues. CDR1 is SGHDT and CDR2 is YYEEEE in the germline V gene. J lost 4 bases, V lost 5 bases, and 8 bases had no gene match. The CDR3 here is CASSLLGQGAYEQYF. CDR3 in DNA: TGTGCCAGCAGTCTCCTCGGACAGGGGGCGTACGAGCAGTACTTC.

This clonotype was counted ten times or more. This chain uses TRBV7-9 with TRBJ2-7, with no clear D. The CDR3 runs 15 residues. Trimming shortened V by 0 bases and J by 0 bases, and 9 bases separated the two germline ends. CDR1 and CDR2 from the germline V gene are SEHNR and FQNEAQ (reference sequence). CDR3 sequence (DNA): TGTGCCAGCAGCTTAGCTGTGGGCATCTCCTACGAGCAGTACTTC. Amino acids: CASSLAVGISYEQYF.

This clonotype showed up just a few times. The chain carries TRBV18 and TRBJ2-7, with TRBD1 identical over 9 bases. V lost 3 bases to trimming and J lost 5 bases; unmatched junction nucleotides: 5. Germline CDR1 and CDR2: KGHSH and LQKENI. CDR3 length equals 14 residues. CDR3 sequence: CASSPGTGPHEQYF. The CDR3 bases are TGTGCCAGCTCACCGGGGACAGGGCCACACGAGCAGTACTTC.

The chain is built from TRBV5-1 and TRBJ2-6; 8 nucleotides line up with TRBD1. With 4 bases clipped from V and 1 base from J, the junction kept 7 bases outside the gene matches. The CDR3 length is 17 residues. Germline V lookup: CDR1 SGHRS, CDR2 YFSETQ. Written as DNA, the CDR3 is TGCGCCAGCAGCCGGGGGACAGGAGGATCTGGGGCCAACGTCCTGACTTTC. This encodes CASSRGTGGSGANVLTF.

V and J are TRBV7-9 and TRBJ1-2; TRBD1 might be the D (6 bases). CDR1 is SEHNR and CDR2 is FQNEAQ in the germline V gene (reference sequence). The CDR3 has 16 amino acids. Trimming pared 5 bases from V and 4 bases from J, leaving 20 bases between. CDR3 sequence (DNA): TGTGCCAGCAGCCTCCCGGGACAAACTTCGATCTATGGCTACACCTTC. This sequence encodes CASSLPGQTSIYGYTF.

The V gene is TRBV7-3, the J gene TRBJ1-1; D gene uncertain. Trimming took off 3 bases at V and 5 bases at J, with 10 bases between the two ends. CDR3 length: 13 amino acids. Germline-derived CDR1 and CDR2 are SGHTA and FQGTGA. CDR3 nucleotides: TGTGCCAGCAGCTTTGACTCCTTTACTGAAGCTTTCTTT. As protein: CASSFDSFTEAFF.

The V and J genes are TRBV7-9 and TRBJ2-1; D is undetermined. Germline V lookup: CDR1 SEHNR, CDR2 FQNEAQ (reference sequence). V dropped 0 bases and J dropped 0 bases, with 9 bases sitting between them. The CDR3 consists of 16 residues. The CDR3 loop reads CASSLADKSSYNEQFF. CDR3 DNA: TGTGCCAGCAGCTTAGCCGACAAGAGCTCCTACAATGAGCAGTTCTTC.

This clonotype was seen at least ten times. The CDR3 sequence is CASSPGTGGSEKLFF. The CDR3 DNA reads as TGTGCCAGCAGCCCCGGGACAGGGGGTAGTGAAAAACTGTTTTTT. The J gene is TRBJ1-4, the V gene TRBV12-3 or TRBV12-4; 11 bases match TRBD1. The trim removed 6 bases at V and 7 bases at J, leaving 7 bases unmatched. The CDR3 has 15 amino acids.

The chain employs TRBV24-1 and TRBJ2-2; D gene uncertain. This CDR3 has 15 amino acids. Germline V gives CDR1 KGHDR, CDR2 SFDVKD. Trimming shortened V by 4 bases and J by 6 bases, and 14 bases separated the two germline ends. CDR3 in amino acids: CATSDPGQRPGELFF. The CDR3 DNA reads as TGTGCCACCAGTGACCCCGGCCAGAGGCCCGGGGAGCTGTTTTTT.

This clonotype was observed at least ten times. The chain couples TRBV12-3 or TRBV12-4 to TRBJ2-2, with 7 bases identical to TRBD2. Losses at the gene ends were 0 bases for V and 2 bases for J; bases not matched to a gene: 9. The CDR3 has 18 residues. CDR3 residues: CASSLATGLTTNTGELFF. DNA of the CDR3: TGTGCCAGCAGTTTAGCCACGGGACTAACCACCAACACCGGGGAGCTGTTTTTT.

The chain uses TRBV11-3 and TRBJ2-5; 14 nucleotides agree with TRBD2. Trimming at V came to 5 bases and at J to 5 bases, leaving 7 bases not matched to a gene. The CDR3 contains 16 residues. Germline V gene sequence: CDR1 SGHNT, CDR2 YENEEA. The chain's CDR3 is CASSEGLAGDRETQYF. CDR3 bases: TGTGCCAGCAGCGAGGGACTAGCGGGGGACCGGGAGACCCAGTACTTC.

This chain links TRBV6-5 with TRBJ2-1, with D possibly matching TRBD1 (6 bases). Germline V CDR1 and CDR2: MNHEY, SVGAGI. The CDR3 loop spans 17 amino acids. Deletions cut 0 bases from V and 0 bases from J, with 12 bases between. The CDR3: CASSYSKGRGSYNEQFF. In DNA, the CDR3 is TGTGCCAGCAGTTACTCGAAGGGCAGGGGCTCCTACAATGAGCAGTTCTTC.